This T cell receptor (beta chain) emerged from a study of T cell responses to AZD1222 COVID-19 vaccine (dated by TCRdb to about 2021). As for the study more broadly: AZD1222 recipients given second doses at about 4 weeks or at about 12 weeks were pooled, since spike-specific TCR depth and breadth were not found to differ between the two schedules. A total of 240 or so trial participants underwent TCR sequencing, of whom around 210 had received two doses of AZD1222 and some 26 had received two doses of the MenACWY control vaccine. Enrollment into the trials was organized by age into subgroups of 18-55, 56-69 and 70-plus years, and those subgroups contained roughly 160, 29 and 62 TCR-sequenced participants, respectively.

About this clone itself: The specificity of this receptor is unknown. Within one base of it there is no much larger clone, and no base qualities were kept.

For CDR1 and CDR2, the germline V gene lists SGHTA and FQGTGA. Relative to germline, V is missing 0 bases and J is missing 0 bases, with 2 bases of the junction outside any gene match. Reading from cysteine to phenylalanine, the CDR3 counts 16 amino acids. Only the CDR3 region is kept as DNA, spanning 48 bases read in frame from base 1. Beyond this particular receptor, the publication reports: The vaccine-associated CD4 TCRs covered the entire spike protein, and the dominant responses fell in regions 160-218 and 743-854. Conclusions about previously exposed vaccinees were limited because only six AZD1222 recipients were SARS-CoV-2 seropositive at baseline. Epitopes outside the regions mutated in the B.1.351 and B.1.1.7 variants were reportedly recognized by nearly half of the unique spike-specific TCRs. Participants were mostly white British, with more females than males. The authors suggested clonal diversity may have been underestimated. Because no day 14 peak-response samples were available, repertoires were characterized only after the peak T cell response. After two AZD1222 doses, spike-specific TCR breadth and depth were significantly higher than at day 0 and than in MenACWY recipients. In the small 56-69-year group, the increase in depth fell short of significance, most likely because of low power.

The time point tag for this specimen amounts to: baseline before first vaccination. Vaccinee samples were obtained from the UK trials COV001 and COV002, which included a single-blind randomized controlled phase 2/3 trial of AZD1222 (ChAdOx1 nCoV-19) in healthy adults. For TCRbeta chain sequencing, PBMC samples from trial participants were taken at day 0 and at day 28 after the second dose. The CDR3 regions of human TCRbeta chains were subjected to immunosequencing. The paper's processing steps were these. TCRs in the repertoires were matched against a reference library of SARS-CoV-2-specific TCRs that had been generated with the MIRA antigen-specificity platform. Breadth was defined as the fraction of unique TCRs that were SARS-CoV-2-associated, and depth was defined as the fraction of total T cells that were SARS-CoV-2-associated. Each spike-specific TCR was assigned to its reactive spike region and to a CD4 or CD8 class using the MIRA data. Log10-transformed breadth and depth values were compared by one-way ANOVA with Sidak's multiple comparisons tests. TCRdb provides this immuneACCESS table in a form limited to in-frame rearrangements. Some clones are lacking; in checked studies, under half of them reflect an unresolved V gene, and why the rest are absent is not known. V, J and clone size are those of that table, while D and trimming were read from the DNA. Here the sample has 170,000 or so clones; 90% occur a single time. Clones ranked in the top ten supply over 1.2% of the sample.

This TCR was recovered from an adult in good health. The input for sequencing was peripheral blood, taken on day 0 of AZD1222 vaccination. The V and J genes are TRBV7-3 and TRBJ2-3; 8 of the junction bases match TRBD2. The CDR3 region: CASSLTLAGSTDTQYF. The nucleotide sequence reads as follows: TGTGCCAGCAGCTTAACGTTAGCGGGGAGCACAGATACGCAGTATTTT.